The 24 T cell receptor beta chains below come from one sample, sequenced in a study of blood T cell repertoires in COVID-19. TCRdb keeps only in-frame clones here, not all; method: immunoSEQ multiplex PCR. The sample lists roughly 27,000 clones; 80% to 90% were seen once. The material sequenced was peripheral blood. The receptors shown here come from a human donor in a cohort sampled during active COVID-19.

The V call is TRBV3-1 (or the pseudogene TRBV3-2), the J call TRBJ1-2, with a weak D call TRBD1 (5 bases). V was pared by 4 bases and J by 2 bases, with 14 bases between. The CDR3 totals 15 residues. Germline CDR1 LGHDT, CDR2 YNNKEL (reference sequence). The CDR3 region is CASSPGPTANYGYTF. In nucleotides, the CDR3 is TGTGCCAGCAGCCCCGGACCGACAGCGAACTATGGCTACACCTTC.

CDR3 sequence (DNA): TGTGCCAGCAGCCTTGGACTAGCGAGTATAAATGAGCAGTTCTTC. Its protein is CASSLGLASINEQFF. The gene calls are TRBV7-3 and TRBJ2-1, with 9 bases identical to TRBD2. Germline-derived CDR1 and CDR2 are SGHTA and FQGTGA. CDR3 length: 15 residues. V shed 5 bases, J shed 7 bases, and the junction held 9 bases outside the gene matches.

The V call is TRBV3-1 (or the pseudogene TRBV3-2), the J call TRBJ1-3; D unclear. The V gene's germline CDR1 is LGHDT and CDR2 YNNKEL (reference sequence). Trimming took 5 bases from V and 0 from J, leaving 11 bases between them. This CDR3 has 15 residues. The CDR3 sequence: CASSTSRDSGNTIYF. For the CDR3, the DNA is TGTGCCAGCAGCACTTCCCGGGACTCTGGAAACACCATATATTTT.

This clone was observed once. The CDR3 loop is CASSPGQRISTDTQYF. The CDR3 DNA sequence: TGTGCCAGCAGCCCGGGACAGCGAATCAGCACAGATACGCAGTATTTT. V and J are TRBV5-8 and TRBJ2-3, with 7 bases fitting TRBD1. The CDR3 runs to 16 residues. The V segment lost 4 bases and the J segment 0 bases; nucleotides outside the gene matches: 8. CDR1 and CDR2 from the germline V gene are SGHTS and YDEGEE. The variable domain in full, completed from reference TRBV5-8 and TRBJ2-3, reads EAGVTQSPTHLIKTRGQQATLRCSPISGHTSVYWYQQALGLGLQFLLWYDEGEERNRGNFPPRFSGRQFPNYSSELNVNALELEDSALYLCASSPGQRISTDTQYFGPGTRLTVL.

The chain uses TRBV9 and TRBJ1-1; perhaps TRBD1 as D (6 bases). V was trimmed by 1 base and J by 0 bases, leaving 10 bases between them. Germline loops: CDR1 SGDLS, CDR2 YYNGEE. This CDR3 contains 15 residues. The CDR3 DNA reads TGTGCCAGCAGCGTACGGGACAATTTGAACACTGAAGCTTTCTTT. This codes for CASSVRDNLNTEAFF.

The V gene is TRBV9, the J gene TRBJ1-2, with 9 nucleotides matching TRBD1. In germline, CDR1 is SGDLS, CDR2 YYNGEE. The CDR3 is 16 amino acids. The V segment lost 4 bases and the J segment 8 bases; nucleotides outside the gene matches: 15. The CDR3 protein is CASSPSGTGLNVGYTF. CDR3 nucleotide sequence: TGTGCCAGCAGCCCCTCGGGGACAGGGTTGAATGTGGGCTACACCTTC. The full variable domain, completed using reference TRBV9 and TRBJ1-2, is DSGVTQTPKHLITATGQRVTLRCSPRSGDLSVYWYQQSLDQGLQFLIQYYNGEERAKGNILERFSAQQFPDLHSELNLSSLELGDSALYFCASSPSGTGLNVGYTFGSGTRLTVV.

The V gene is TRBV13, the J gene TRBJ1-1, with a tentative D call TRBD1 (6 bases). This CDR3 comprises 15 residues. Trimming left V 1 base short and J 3 bases short, with 12 bases between. Germline V gene data show CDR1 as PRHDT and CDR2 as FYEKMQ (reference sequence). The DNA for the CDR3 is TGTGCCAGCAGCTTAGTGGCGGGGGCTCACACTGAAGCTTTCTTT. It encodes CASSLVAGAHTEAFF.

This clone was seen just once. The chain carries TRBV5-4 and TRBJ1-1, with TRBD1 identical over 7 bases. Trimming took 3 bases from V and 8 from J; bases not matched to a gene: 1. CDR1 and CDR2 from the germline V gene are SGHNT and YYREEE (reference sequence). CDR3 length: 11 residues. CDR3 in DNA: TGTGCCAGCAGCTCGACAGGGGAAGCTTTCTTT. This encodes CASSSTGEAFF.

J is TRBJ2-2 and V is TRBV7-3; the match to TRBD2 covers 13 bases. CDR3 length: 13 amino acids. The junction had 6 bases not matched to a gene; V was cut back by 5 bases and J by 15 bases. CDR1 and CDR2 from the germline V gene are SGHTA and FQGTGA. The CDR3 here is CASSLGTSGDLFF. The CDR3 region has the DNA TGTGCCAGCAGCCTCGGGACTAGCGGGGATTTGTTTTTT.

The CDR3 here is CASSLGWPYGYTF. The CDR3 DNA follows: TGTGCCAGCAGCTTAGGGTGGCCCTATGGCTACACCTTC. This rearrangement joins TRBV7-9 to TRBJ1-2; no clear D gene. Between the trimmed V and J ends, which lost 1 base and 4 bases, there was a span of 7 bases. This CDR3 is built from 13 residues. Germline-derived CDR1 and CDR2 are SEHNR and FQNEAQ (reference sequence).

The rearrangement links TRBV10-2 to TRBJ2-1; 8 bases map to TRBD1. This CDR3 has 14 residues. J was trimmed by 4 bases and V by 3 bases; bases with no gene match: 2. Germline V CDR1 and CDR2: WSHSY, SAAADI. This CDR3 is CASSDTGGYNEQFF. CDR3 nucleotides: TGCGCCAGCAGTGATACAGGGGGATACAATGAGCAGTTCTTC.

There are a few counts of this clone. The rearrangement links TRBV16 to TRBJ1-6, with TRBD1 matching over 7 bases. The CDR3 extends over 15 amino acids. The germline V gene has CDR1 KGHSY and CDR2 FQNENV. Trimming cost V 6 bases and J 9 bases; bases outside gene matches: 11. CDR3 nucleotides: TGTGCCAGCAGTCCATTCGACAGGGCGGGTTCACCCCTCCACTTT. It encodes CASSPFDRAGSPLHF.

The rearrangement joins TRBV5-4 to TRBJ2-5; possibly TRBD1 for D (5 bases). The V and J ends lost 0 bases and 5 bases respectively, with 14 bases between them. The CDR3 is 15 amino acids. Per the germline V gene, CDR1 is SGHNT and CDR2 is YYREEE (reference sequence). As DNA, the CDR3 is TGTGCCAGCAGCTTGGAAGGGGCCAGAAGGGAGACCCAGTACTTC. Amino acids: CASSLEGARRETQYF. The variable domain in full, completed from reference TRBV5-4 and TRBJ2-5, reads ETGVTQSPTHLIKTRGQQVTLRCSSQSGHNTVSWYQQALGQGPQFIFQYYREEENGRGNFPPRFSGLQFPNYSSELNVNALELDDSALYLCASSLEGARRETQYFGPGTRLLVL.

The chain links TRBV25-1 to TRBJ2-7, with TRBD2 matching over 7 bases. This CDR3 region has 14 residues. Trimming cost V 6 bases and J 2 bases; bases outside gene matches: 7. Germline CDR1 reads MGHDK; CDR2 reads SYGVNS. CDR3 bases: TGTGCCAGCAGAGACAACGGACTAGCCTACGAGCAGTACTTC. As protein: CASRDNGLAYEQYF.

The chain employs TRBV3-1 (or the pseudogene TRBV3-2) and TRBJ1-6; 7 bases are a match to TRBD1. The V segment lost 5 bases and the J segment 10 bases; nucleotides outside the gene matches: 14. This CDR3 spans 16 amino acids. CDR1 is LGHDT, CDR2 YNNKEL, per germline (reference sequence). The CDR3 is CASSLGDSERCSPLHF. CDR3 coding DNA: TGTGCCAGCAGCTTGGGGGACAGCGAACGCTGCTCACCCCTCCACTTT.

The rearrangement uses TRBV6-9 and TRBJ2-5, with 10 bases fitting TRBD2. The CDR3 totals 20 residues. Germline CDR1 and CDR2: MNHGY and SVAAGI. Unmatched junction bases numbered 13, after V lost 0 bases and J lost 0 bases. The CDR3 DNA sequence: TGTGCCAGCAGTTATTCTGAGGTCCTAGCGGGGGTCGTGAACCAAGAGACCCAGTACTTC. It translates to CASSYSEVLAGVVNQETQYF.

The rearrangement joins TRBV7-2 to TRBJ2-1; 8 nucleotides align to TRBD1. After removal of 7 bases from V and 0 bases from J, the junction contained 8 bases not matched to a gene. The CDR3 consists of 16 residues. CDR1 SGHTA and CDR2 FQGNSA come from the germline V gene. In DNA form, the CDR3 reads TGTGCCAGCACACCAAACAGGGGGAGCTCCTACAATGAGCAGTTCTTC. It translates to CASTPNRGSSYNEQFF.

The CDR3 is CASSHNQGAGTEAFF. The CDR3 DNA is TGTGCCAGCAGCCATAATCAGGGGGCTGGGACTGAAGCTTTCTTT. V gene TRBV5-8 combines with J gene TRBJ1-1, with 8 bases matching TRBD1. The V gene end was trimmed by 4 bases and the J gene end by 5 bases; junction bases not matched to a gene: 10. The CDR3 spans 15 residues. Germline loops: CDR1 SGHTS, CDR2 YDEGEE.

This sequence joins TRBV6-2 or TRBV6-3 and TRBJ2-7; no clear D gene. Between the trimmed V and J ends, which lost 6 bases and 6 bases, there was a span of 9 bases. Germline lookup yields CDR1 MNHEY and CDR2 SVGEGT. The CDR3 has 11 residues. The CDR3 sequence: CASSLGVEQYF. The CDR3 region has the DNA TGTGCCAGCAGCCTGGGCGTCGAGCAGTACTTC.

V is TRBV4-3 and J is TRBJ2-4; 7 nucleotides align to TRBD1. Germline loops: CDR1 LGHNA, CDR2 YSLEER. J was trimmed by 8 bases and V by 6 bases; bases with no gene match: 7. This CDR3 has 13 amino acids. As DNA, the CDR3 is TGCGCCAGCAGTCGACTGGGGACAGACATTCAGTACTTC. The encoded protein is CASSRLGTDIQYF.

This sequence joins TRBV6-5 and TRBJ2-2; D is unclear. Germline loops: CDR1 MNHEY, CDR2 SVGAGI. Trimming pared 7 bases from V and 8 bases from J, leaving 14 bases between. This CDR3 region has 13 residues. DNA for the CDR3: TGTGCCAGCACCGAAGGCGGCCTAGGGGAGCTGTTTTTT. This translates into CASTEGGLGELFF.

The chain couples TRBV9 to TRBJ2-3; 10 bases agree with TRBD2. V dropped 6 bases and J dropped 3; count of bases not matched to a gene: 7. The germline V gene has CDR1 SGDLS and CDR2 YYNGEE. This CDR3 spans 15 amino acids. Here the CDR3 DNA reads TGTGCCAGCAAGGAGCGGGGGGGTGGAACAGATACGCAGTATTTT. Its protein product is CASKERGGGTDTQYF.

The chain has TRBV3-1 (or the pseudogene TRBV3-2) and TRBJ2-5, with 10 bases identical to TRBD2. The CDR3 runs 16 residues. Trimming removed 1 base from V and 5 bases from J; junction bases left unmatched: 7. The germline V gene has CDR1 LGHDT and CDR2 YNNKEL (reference sequence). CDR3 sequence reads: CASSQASGGVGETQYF. CDR3 sequence (DNA): TGTGCCAGCAGCCAAGCGAGCGGGGGGGTCGGGGAGACCCAGTACTTC.

The rearrangement joins TRBV7-2 to TRBJ2-1; 11 nucleotides line up with TRBD2. V shed 3 bases and J 10 bases; nucleotides not matched to a gene: 8. Germline V gene lookup returns CDR1 SGHTA and CDR2 FQGNSA. The CDR3 runs to 15 residues. The CDR3 nucleotides read TGTGCCAGCAGCTTCGTAGCGGGGGGGCCACAGGAGCAGTTCTTC. As protein: CASSFVAGGPQEQFF.